One and the same sample provided the 12 T cell receptor beta chains below, sequenced in a study of neurological immune-mediated disorders. TCRdb independently ran MiXCR on the 5' RACE reads; one entry per CDR3 protein. Among 50,000 or so distinct CDR3 sequences listed, around 4% were seen once. Input material: PBMCs. These receptors were taken from a young man with multiple sclerosis.

This clonotype came up a few times. The chain carries TRBV10-3 and TRBJ1-1, with TRBD1 matching 9 bases. The CDR3 has 16 amino acids. V was pared by 4 bases and J by 4 bases, with 10 bases of the junction left unmatched. Looked up from germline, CDR1 is ENHRY and CDR2 is SYGVKD. As DNA, the CDR3 is TGTGCCATCAGTGGGAATCGGGACAGGGCGGGCACTGAAGCTTTCTTT. Its translation: CAISGNRDRAGTEAFF.

This clonotype showed up many times. This sequence joins TRBV20-1 and TRBJ1-2; 7 bases are shared with TRBD1. The CDR3 is made up of 16 amino acids. V gave up 0 bases and J gave up 2 bases; unmatched junction bases: 9. CDR1 and CDR2 (germline): DFQATT, SNEGSKA (reference sequence). The CDR3 sequence is CSARDPGTATNYGYTF. CDR3 coding DNA: TGCAGTGCTAGAGATCCTGGGACAGCAACCAACTATGGCTACACCTTC.

The chain's CDR3 is CASSQVRETQYF. In nucleotides, the CDR3 is TGTGCCAGCAGCCAAGTTCGAGAGACCCAGTACTTC. The chain links TRBV3-1 to TRBJ2-5, with D hard to call. V gave up 1 base and J gave up 4 bases, with 4 bases separating them. Germline CDR1 and CDR2: LGHDT and YNNKEL (reference sequence). CDR3 length: 12 residues.

This clonotype was detected many times. The chain employs TRBV12-3 or TRBV12-4 and TRBJ1-6; TRBD1 is a possible D gene (5 bases). The V and J ends lost 5 bases and 10 bases respectively, with 15 bases between them. This CDR3 contains 14 residues. The CDR3 loop reads CASSEAPGGSPLHF. CDR3 DNA: TGTGCCAGCAGTGAGGCCCCTGGGGGATCACCCCTCCACTTT.

This clonotype appeared many times. A read error may account for a junction end that differs from germline. The chain joins TRBV20-1 to TRBJ1-4; TRBD1 matches at 9 bases. The CDR3 loop spans 11 amino acids. In germline, CDR1 is DFQATT, CDR2 SNEGSKA (reference sequence). The DNA of the CDR3 is TGCAGTGCCCTGTCCTGGGACAGGGAAATTTTT. It specifies CSALSWDREIF.

This clonotype was recorded at least ten times. This sequence joins TRBV12-3 or TRBV12-4 and TRBJ2-7, with TRBD2 matching 8 bases. The length of the CDR3 is 15 residues. With V trimmed by 4 bases and J by 3 bases, 8 bases remained unmatched. CDR3 DNA: TGTGCCAGCAGTTCGTCTGGTAGCGGGGTCTACGAGCAGTACTTC. Its protein is CASSSSGSGVYEQYF.

The V and J genes are TRBV27 and TRBJ2-1; TRBD1 matches 9 bases. Germline V lookup: CDR1 MNHEY, CDR2 SMNVEV (reference sequence). J gave up 2 bases and V 7 bases, and 12 bases lay outside the gene matches. The CDR3 is 17 residues long. The CDR3 sequence: CASTSAPGTGTYNEQFF. The CDR3 DNA reads as TGTGCCAGCACTTCAGCACCCGGGACAGGGACCTACAATGAGCAGTTCTTC.

This clonotype was found many times. The chain combines TRBV6-5 with TRBJ1-3; 10 nucleotides agree with TRBD1. The CDR3 has 15 amino acids. V gave up 2 bases and J gave up 3 bases; unmatched junction bases: 1. The germline CDR1 and CDR2 sequences are MNHEY and SVGAGI. The chain's CDR3 is CASSYGTGVGNTIYF. CDR3 DNA sequence: TGTGCCAGCAGTTACGGGACAGGGGTTGGAAACACCATATATTTT.

The sample holds many counts of this clonotype. V usage is TRBV6-5 and J usage is TRBJ1-5, with D unresolved. The CDR3 is 14 residues long. Deletions cut 2 bases from V and 4 bases from J, with 9 bases between. Looked up from germline, CDR1 is MNHEY and CDR2 is SVGAGI. CDR3 amino acids: CASSYKARNQPQHF. The CDR3 region has the DNA TGTGCCAGCAGTTACAAGGCAAGAAATCAGCCCCAGCATTTT.

This clonotype came up many times. V is TRBV18 and J is TRBJ2-7; either TRBD1 or TRBD2 may fit D (5 bases each). Trimming removed 3 bases at V and 6 bases at J, with 18 bases between. This CDR3 spans 15 amino acids. CDR1 is KGHSH, CDR2 LQKENI, per germline. The DNA of the CDR3 is TGTGCCAGCTCACCTACCGGGACCTCGAGAGGCGAGCAGTACTTC. Protein: CASSPTGTSRGEQYF.

In this sample, this clonotype turned up many times. The gene calls are TRBV3-1 and TRBJ2-2; a weak D match, TRBD1 (6 bases). The length of the CDR3 is 15 residues. Germline V gives CDR1 LGHDT, CDR2 YNNKEL (reference sequence). The V and J ends lost 4 bases and 0 bases respectively, with 9 bases between them. In nucleotides, the CDR3 is TGTGCCAGCAGCCCTGACAGGACGAACACCGGGGAGCTGTTTTTT. Protein sequence: CASSPDRTNTGELFF.

This clonotype was recorded many times. The chain combines TRBV3-1 with TRBJ2-2, with D hard to call. V was clipped by 1 base and J by 7 bases, with 13 bases between them. Germline-derived CDR1 and CDR2 are LGHDT and YNNKEL (reference sequence). The CDR3 is 15 amino acids. CDR3 in DNA: TGTGCCAGCAGCCAAGCCCTGTATGAGGACGGGGAGCTGTTTTTT. This translates into CASSQALYEDGELFF.